Reported below is one T cell receptor (beta chain). One junction end does not reproduce the germline sequence, and a read error may be involved. The data are from a study of blood T cell repertoires in COVID-19. Background on the study: Sites across the United States, Italy and Spain contributed samples from acute and convalescent COVID-19.

The CDR3 is 13 amino acids. Germline values: CDR1 MDHEN, CDR2 SYDVKM. Clones were sequenced by immunoSEQ multiplex PCR, and TCRdb holds only the in-frame ones, with some missing. The sample consists of 62,000 or so clones, over 70% of them appearing once. This chain joins TRBV28 and TRBJ2-7; perhaps TRBD1 as D (6 bases). This TCR came from a human donor in a cohort sampled during active COVID-19. Sequencing was carried out using peripheral blood. The chain's CDR3 is CVSRIGQNYEQYF. The CDR3 coding sequence is TGTGTCAGCAGAATCGGACAGAACTACGAGCAGTACTTC.